Presented here are 20 T cell receptor beta chains from one specimen sequenced in a study of response to subunit inactivated influenza vaccine. TCRdb called the RT-PCR reads again in MiXCR, with one record for every CDR3 protein. The sample lists just under 550,000 distinct CDR3 sequences, 20% to 25% occurring once. These same data were also listed under a study on T cells expressing NK-cell markers. As reported in that work: In generating TCR beta cDNA, 5'RACE template switching with UMIs was used.

The source material was CD4+ T cells sorted from PBMCs, sampled 11 to 12 days after vaccination. The source of these receptors is a man between 45 and 60 years old who received an inactivated influenza vaccine.

The V call is TRBV7-9, the J call TRBJ2-3; 7 bases fit TRBD1. The CDR3 loop spans 14 amino acids. Germline CDR1 reads SEHNR; CDR2 reads FQNEAQ (reference sequence). V shed 6 bases and J 2 bases; nucleotides not matched to a gene: 5. CDR3 nucleotide sequence: TGTGCCAGCAGACCCGGGACAGCCACAGATACGCAGTATTTT. This gives the protein CASRPGTATDTQYF.

This clonotype was observed a few times. The rearrangement links TRBV5-1 to TRBJ2-1, with D possibly being TRBD1 or TRBD2 (5 bases each). CDR1 and CDR2 (germline): SGHRS, YFSETQ. V dropped 5 bases and J dropped 4 bases, with 16 bases sitting between them. This CDR3 is 15 amino acids long. Here the CDR3 reads CASSTAGTAYNEQFF. In DNA form, the CDR3 reads TGCGCCAGCAGTACCGCTGGGACGGCTTACAATGAGCAGTTCTTC.

The genes are TRBV18 and TRBJ2-3; D may be TRBD1 (5 bases). The CDR3 totals 13 residues. The germline CDR1 and CDR2 sequences are KGHSH and LQKENI. V lost 8 bases and J 4 bases, leaving 13 bases between the germline ends. Written as DNA, the CDR3 is TGTGCCAGCAGGACAAGAGCACCAGATACGCAGTATTTT. Translated, it gives CASRTRAPDTQYF.

This clonotype was recorded many times. This chain uses TRBV12-3 or TRBV12-4 with TRBJ1-5; D is unresolved. This CDR3 has 15 amino acids. V was cut by 2 bases and J by 3 bases, with 11 bases left in between. DNA for the CDR3: TGTGCCAGCAGTTTAACAGCGGGTAACAATCAGCCCCAGCATTTT. Protein: CASSLTAGNNQPQHF.

This clonotype was counted only a few times. The chain couples TRBV28 to TRBJ1-1; D uncertain. Germline CDR1 MDHEN, CDR2 SYDVKM. V shed 8 bases and J shed 7 bases, with 11 bases lying between them. This CDR3 region has 11 residues. The CDR3 region is CASPPRLEAFF. The DNA of the CDR3 is TGTGCCAGCCCCCCCCGGCTTGAAGCTTTCTTT.

The chain joins TRBV29-1 to TRBJ1-1, with D maybe TRBD1 (6 bases). V gave up 7 bases and J gave up 0 bases, with 12 bases separating them. The CDR3 runs to 13 residues. CDR1 is SQVTM and CDR2 is ANQGSEA in the germline V gene. CDR3: CSGTDSLNTEAFF. The CDR3 region has the DNA TGCAGCGGGACGGACAGCCTGAACACTGAAGCTTTCTTT.

The rearrangement joins TRBV24-1 to TRBJ2-2, with D possibly matching TRBD2 (5 bases). Looked up from germline, CDR1 is KGHDR and CDR2 is SFDVKD. This CDR3 has 16 amino acids. Trimming left V 3 bases short and J 6 bases short, with 16 bases between. In DNA, the CDR3 is TGTGCCACCAGTGATATTTCTAGCAGCGTGGCCGGGGAGCTGTTTTTT. Its translation is CATSDISSSVAGELFF.

In this sample, this clonotype turned up many times. The chain is built from TRBV7-2 and TRBJ1-5, with D tentatively TRBD1 (5 bases). Trimming left V 1 base short and J 6 bases short, with 7 bases between. The germline gives CDR1 SGHTA, CDR2 FQGNSA. The CDR3 totals 13 residues. This CDR3 reads CASSLGRVQPQHF. The CDR3 nucleotides read TGTGCCAGCAGCTTAGGCAGGGTTCAGCCCCAGCATTTT.

The CDR3 protein is CASSLGGGVLYEQYF. DNA of the CDR3: TGTGCCAGCAGCTTAGGAGGGGGGGTACTCTACGAGCAGTACTTC. The gene calls are TRBV11-2 and TRBJ2-7; tentatively, D is TRBD2 (7 bases). CDR1 SGHAT and CDR2 FQNNGV come from the germline V gene. V was shortened by 1 base and J by 3 bases, with 13 bases between the two germline ends. The CDR3 runs 15 residues.

In its sample, this clonotype was seen many times. J is TRBJ1-1 and V is TRBV20-1; no definite D call. Germline V gene lookup returns CDR1 DFQATT and CDR2 SNEGSKA (reference sequence). The CDR3 has 12 residues. The V end was cut by 6 bases, the J end by 11 bases, with 19 bases between. The CDR3 loop is CSAERAVGMAFF. The CDR3 nucleotides read TGCAGTGCCGAACGGGCGGTGGGAATGGCTTTCTTT.

This clonotype occurred a few times. The gene calls are TRBV5-1 and TRBJ1-1, with TRBD1 matching 7 bases. CDR1 is SGHRS and CDR2 is YFSETQ in the germline V gene. J was trimmed by 3 bases and V by 4 bases; bases with no gene match: 12. The CDR3 runs to 16 residues. The CDR3 DNA reads TGCGCCAGCAGCCTGGAAGGAAACAGGGGTCACACTGAAGCTTTCTTT. Residues: CASSLEGNRGHTEAFF.

This clonotype was seen a single time. V gene TRBV2 combines with J gene TRBJ2-7; D gene uncertain. The CDR3 loop spans 13 amino acids. V was clipped by 6 bases and J by 2 bases, with 11 bases between them. Germline CDR1 is SNHLY and CDR2 is FYNNEI. CDR3 region: CASRGSRTYEQYF. CDR3 nucleotides: TGTGCCAGCAGAGGGTCGAGGACCTACGAGCAGTACTTC.

This clonotype was recorded a few times. The V gene is TRBV5-6, the J gene TRBJ1-2; D possibly corresponds to TRBD1 (6 bases). V was cut by 3 bases and J by 7 bases, with 13 bases left in between. Germline V CDR1 and CDR2: SGHDT, YYEEEE. The CDR3 is 13 amino acids. The CDR3 nucleotides read TGTGCCAGCAGCTCAACAGGGAAGCGTGGCTACACCTTC. Its translation is CASSSTGKRGYTF.

This clonotype was counted many times. The gene calls are TRBV11-2 and TRBJ2-3, with D perhaps matching TRBD1 (6 bases). Germline assignment: CDR1 SGHAT and CDR2 FQNNGV. The CDR3 runs 15 residues. Trimming shortened V by 1 base and J by 1 base, and 9 bases separated the two germline ends. The CDR3 DNA is TGTGCCAGCAGCTTAGTAGGGGGTCGCACAGATACGCAGTATTTT. Its translation is CASSLVGGRTDTQYF. The full variable domain, completed using reference TRBV11-2 and TRBJ2-3, is EAGVAQSPRYKIIEKRQSVAFWCNPISGHATLYWYQQILGQGPKLLIQFQNNGVVDDSQLPKDRFSAERLKGVDSTLKIQPAKLEDSAVYLCASSLVGGRTDTQYFGPGTRLTVL.

This clonotype turned up a few times. The rearrangement uses TRBV7-2 and TRBJ2-7; 8 positions agree with TRBD2. Germline CDR1 SGHTA, CDR2 FQGNSA. The CDR3 runs to 14 residues. The trim removed 4 bases at V and 6 bases at J, leaving 8 bases unmatched. The CDR3 protein is CASSSSGTRLEQYF. The CDR3 DNA is TGTGCCAGCAGCTCCTCCGGGACTAGACTCGAGCAGTACTTC.

This sequence joins TRBV12-3 or TRBV12-4 and TRBJ2-7, with D possibly matching TRBD1 (5 bases). The V end lost 3 bases, the J end lost 0 bases, and 12 bases lay between the germline ends. CDR3 size: 15 residues. CDR3 sequence: CASSFRQGFSYEQYF. CDR3 in DNA: TGTGCCAGCAGTTTCCGGCAGGGATTCTCCTACGAGCAGTACTTC.

The rearrangement uses TRBV6-1 and TRBJ2-7; 9 bases fit TRBD2. The V and J ends lost 6 bases and 2 bases, in that order; junction bases with no gene match: 5. The V gene's germline CDR1 is MNHNS and CDR2 SASEGT. This CDR3 is built from 14 residues. CDR3 protein: CASSQTSGTYEQYF. In nucleotides, the CDR3 is TGTGCCAGCAGCCAGACTAGCGGAACCTACGAGCAGTACTTC.

The chain is built from TRBV5-4 and TRBJ2-5; D perhaps matches TRBD2 (7 bases). Germline CDR1 SGHNT, CDR2 YYREEE (reference sequence). Trimming pared 4 bases from V and 3 bases from J, leaving 19 bases between. CDR3 length equals 16 residues. The CDR3 sequence: CASSEPTRGGKETQYF. The DNA of the CDR3 is TGTGCCAGCAGCGAACCCACTAGGGGGGGCAAAGAGACCCAGTACTTC.

The chain recombines TRBV19 with TRBJ1-1; a possible D gene is TRBD1 (5 bases). CDR1 and CDR2 (germline): LNHDA, SQIVND (reference sequence). The CDR3 has 14 residues. Trimming left V 3 bases short and J 0 bases short, with 8 bases between. As DNA, the CDR3 is TGTGCCAGTAGTATTTGGGGGTTGAACACTGAAGCTTTCTTT. This encodes CASSIWGLNTEAFF.

This clonotype appeared a few times. J is TRBJ2-4 and V is TRBV20-1; 14 nucleotides match TRBD2. V was clipped by 6 bases and J by 4 bases; unmatched bases: 8. The CDR3 is 16 amino acids. Germline CDR1 reads DFQATT; CDR2 reads SNEGSKA (reference sequence). The CDR3 bases are TGCAGTGCGGGCGGGACTAGCGGGGGAGAAAAAAACATTCAGTACTTC. Its translation: CSAGGTSGGEKNIQYF.